This TCR beta chain was found in a study of cytomegalovirus exposure and HLA in healthy donors. Study details: In an early release, HLA-typed donors contributed tens of millions of unique TCR sequences.

Researchers ran the PCR with 60 Vbeta and 13 Jbeta primers. Original data processing: Later reanalysis found around 80 million unique TCR beta chains, about 10 million of them shared. TCRdb keeps only in-frame clones here, not all; method: immunoSEQ multiplex PCR. The V and J calls and clone size come from that table; D and trimming were worked out from the DNA. The sample includes about 180,000 clones, 76% of them seen just once. With respect to this clone: What it binds is unknown.

Study results and caveats: A prior analysis recorded that most TCR beta V segments were productive about 87% or about 30% of the time. There were a few CMV-associated chains whose specificity for CMV antigens was confirmed in vitro.

CDR1 and CDR2 (germline): MDHEN, SYDVKM. With V trimmed by 3 bases and J by 8 bases, 11 bases remained unmatched. This CDR3 has 16 amino acids. V gene TRBV28 combines with J gene TRBJ1-2; 11 nucleotides align to TRBD1. Sequences were obtained from PBMCs. The TCR comes from a woman aged 30 to 39 in good health and CMV-seropositive. CDR3 nucleotide sequence: TGTGCCAGCAGTTTTAACGCTGGGACAGGGGGTGGGGGCTACACCTTC. Protein sequence: CASSFNAGTGGGGYTF.